Each of the 15 T cell receptor beta chains below was sequenced from the same sample in a study of blood T cell repertoires in COVID-19. Repertoires were generated with immunoSEQ multiplex PCR, while TCRdb's copy carries only in-frame clones and drops some. The sample lists about 330,000 clones; roughly 83% were seen once. The sample consisted of peripheral blood. Every receptor here comes from a woman in her fifties or sixties with acute or convalescent COVID-19.

The gene calls are TRBV28 and TRBJ1-5, with D unclear. V dropped 3 bases and J dropped 4 bases, with 10 bases sitting between them. Per the germline V gene, CDR1 is MDHEN and CDR2 is SYDVKM. There are 14 residues in the CDR3. CDR3 in amino acids: CASSLAGRNQPQHF. DNA for the CDR3: TGTGCCAGCAGTTTGGCGGGTCGGAATCAGCCCCAGCATTTT.

The chain is built from TRBV19 and TRBJ2-2; D ambiguous. Trimming left V 7 bases short and J 0 bases short, with 6 bases between. CDR1 and CDR2 from the germline V gene are LNHDA and SQIVND (reference sequence). The CDR3 loop spans 13 amino acids. This CDR3 is CASMPANTGELFF. For the CDR3, the DNA is TGTGCCAGTATGCCAGCGAACACCGGGGAGCTGTTTTTT.

The chain recombines TRBV6-5 with TRBJ1-4; D unclear. Between the trimmed V and J ends, which lost 7 bases and 7 bases, there was a span of 7 bases. The germline gives CDR1 MNHEY, CDR2 SVGAGI. The length of the CDR3 is 11 residues. In nucleotides, the CDR3 is TGTGCCAGCAAGCTTAGTGAAAAACTGTTTTTT. Protein product: CASKLSEKLFF.

The chain carries TRBV10-3 and TRBJ1-5; D gene uncertain. From germline, CDR1 is ENHRY and CDR2 SYGVKD. Trimming removed 0 bases from V and 4 bases from J, with 13 bases in between. The CDR3 has 16 amino acids. CDR3 in DNA: TGTGCCATCAGTGAGTCTGGCAGCGGGAGAAATCAGCCCCAGCATTTT. It encodes CAISESGSGRNQPQHF.

The rearrangement uses TRBV7-3 and TRBJ1-1; TRBD1 matches at 7 bases. The CDR3 contains 13 residues. Germline loops: CDR1 SGHTA, CDR2 FQGTGA. The J segment lost 3 bases and the V segment lost 8 bases, leaving 6 bases of the junction unmatched. The CDR3 is CASSRQGDTEAFF. As DNA, the CDR3 is TGTGCCAGCTCCCGGCAGGGGGACACTGAAGCTTTCTTT.

The gene calls are TRBV7-9 and TRBJ1-4; D call uncertain. The germline gives CDR1 SEHNR, CDR2 FQNEAQ (reference sequence). This CDR3 has 16 amino acids. V was cut by 2 bases and J by 0 bases, with 10 bases left in between. As DNA, the CDR3 is TGTGCCAGCAGCTTACGGTCGTTGGCAACTAATGAAAAACTGTTTTTT. Translating gives CASSLRSLATNEKLFF. Full variable domain (rest looked up from reference TRBV7-9 and TRBJ1-4): DTGVSQNPRHKITKRGQNVTFRCDPISEHNRLYWYRQTLGQGPEFLTYFQNEAQLEKSRLLSDRFSAERPKGSFSTLEIQRTEQGDSAMYLCASSLRSLATNEKLFFGSGTQLSVL.

This chain joins TRBV6-5 and TRBJ1-1; possibly TRBD1 for D (6 bases). The V gene lost 2 bases and the J gene lost 1 base, with 8 bases spanning the gap. Germline assignment: CDR1 MNHEY and CDR2 SVGAGI. CDR3 length: 14 amino acids. CDR3 amino acids: CASSYRTANTEAFF. The CDR3 bases are TGTGCCAGCAGTTACCGGACAGCGAACACTGAAGCTTTCTTT.

DNA for the CDR3: TGTGCCAGCAGCTCAGGGTATCGCAATCAGCCCCAGCATTTT. Translation: CASSSGYRNQPQHF. J is TRBJ1-5 and V is TRBV7-9; perhaps TRBD1 as D (5 bases). Germline CDR1 SEHNR, CDR2 FQNEAQ (reference sequence). This CDR3 is 14 amino acids long. V lost 4 bases and J 2 bases, leaving 9 bases between the germline ends.

CDR3 amino acids: CASSESQTGGCSPLHF. DNA of the CDR3: TGCGCCAGCAGTGAGTCGCAGACAGGGGGCTGTTCACCCCTCCACTTT. The V gene is TRBV10-1, the J gene TRBJ1-6; 10 bases match TRBD1. CDR3 length: 16 amino acids. Germline CDR1 WNHNN, CDR2 SYGVQD (reference sequence). V lost 0 bases and J lost 9; bases outside the gene matches: 5.

This clone showed up just once. This chain connects TRBV7-3 to TRBJ2-7; 9 bases fit TRBD2. Looked up from germline, CDR1 is SGHTA and CDR2 is FQGTGA. Trimming cost V 5 bases and J 0 bases; bases outside gene matches: 5. CDR3 size: 15 residues. The CDR3: CASSPGLASSYEQYF. For the CDR3, the DNA is TGTGCCAGCAGCCCTGGACTAGCGAGCTCCTACGAGCAGTACTTC.

The gene calls are TRBV7-6 and TRBJ2-7, with TRBD1 identical over 8 bases. The trim removed 5 bases at V and 4 bases at J, leaving 10 bases unmatched. This CDR3 region has 15 residues. Germline assignment: CDR1 SGHVS and CDR2 FNYEAQ. The CDR3 region has the DNA TGTGCCAGCAGCCTCCGGCCTGACAGGGGATACGAGCAGTACTTC. It translates to CASSLRPDRGYEQYF.

The V and J genes are TRBV2 and TRBJ2-1; TRBD1 matches at 11 bases. The junction had 4 bases not matched to a gene; V was cut back by 6 bases and J by 6 bases. The germline CDR1 and CDR2 sequences are SNHLY and FYNNEI. The CDR3 has 14 amino acids. The CDR3 nucleotides are TGTGCCAGCAGCGCCGGGACAGGGGGCAATGAGCAGTTCTTC. It encodes CASSAGTGGNEQFF.

V and J are TRBV18 and TRBJ2-5, with 7 bases lining up with TRBD1. CDR3 length: 14 residues. Trimming took 2 bases from V and 4 from J; bases not matched to a gene: 4. Germline CDR1 KGHSH, CDR2 LQKENI. For the CDR3, the DNA is TGTGCCAGCTCACCAGAGACAGGGAGAGAGACCCAGTACTTC. The encoded protein is CASSPETGRETQYF. Filled out from reference TRBV18 and TRBJ2-5, the complete variable domain reads NAGVMQNPRHLVRRRGQEARLRCSPMKGHSHVYWYRQLPEEGLKFMVYLQKENIIDESGMPKERFSAEFPKEGPSILRIQQVVRGDSAAYFCASSPETGRETQYFGPGTRLLVL.

The chain is built from TRBV28 and TRBJ2-1; 7 nucleotides match TRBD2. Germline CDR1 MDHEN, CDR2 SYDVKM. V lost 10 bases to trimming and J lost 8 bases; unmatched junction nucleotides: 17. This CDR3 has 15 residues. CDR3 loop: CATTRGSQGVDEQFF. As DNA, the CDR3 is TGTGCCACGACCCGCGGGAGTCAGGGTGTTGATGAGCAGTTCTTC.

The chain recombines TRBV11-1 with TRBJ2-1, with D possibly matching TRBD2 (6 bases). Germline assignment: CDR1 SGHAT and CDR2 FQDESV (reference sequence). V gave up 5 bases and J gave up 12 bases, with 14 bases separating them. The CDR3 consists of 12 residues. For the CDR3, the DNA is TGTGCCAGCAGCCCATGGGACGGGGGGCAGTTCTTC. Its translation: CASSPWDGGQFF. The entire variable domain, with the rest obtained from reference TRBV11-1 and TRBJ2-1, is as follows: EAEVAQSPRYKITEKSQAVAFWCDPISGHATLYWYRQILGQGPELLVQFQDESVVDDSQLPKDRFSAERLKGVDSTLKIQPAELGDSAMYLCASSPWDGGQFFGPGTRLTVL.